One and the same sample provided the 5 T cell receptor beta chains below, sequenced in a study of vaccination effects on CD4 cells after COVID-19. Expansion with viral peptide pools was applied to antigen-specific CD4+ T cells by the ViraFEST assay prior to sequencing. When ten to eleven days of culture had elapsed, CD4+ T cells were isolated. All vaccine recipients tested negative for nucleocapsid antibodies and had never contracted SARS-CoV-2 infection. TCRdb's table, derived via immunoSEQ multiplex PCR, lists solely in-frame clones and lacks some. Found here are over 25,000 clones, 72% of them singletons; the top ten hold 10% to 13%. Their antigen targets remain unknown. This specimen was CD4+ T cells from PBMCs cultured with SARS-CoV-2 spike peptides, taken before COVID-19 vaccination. These receptors came from a human donor who received a COVID-19 vaccine.

J is TRBJ2-5 and V is TRBV14, with TRBD2 matching over 8 bases. The CDR3 spans 14 residues. Germline loops: CDR1 SGHDN, CDR2 FVKESK. V lost 2 bases, J lost 4 bases, and 3 bases stayed unmatched. CDR3 sequence (DNA): TGTGCCAGCAGCCAAATAGCGGGGCTAGAGACCCAGTACTTC. This codes for CASSQIAGLETQYF.

This clone was seen more than once but under ten times. The CDR3 sequence is CASSVSGIDEQFF. The CDR3 DNA is TGTGCCAGCAGCGTCTCAGGGATCGATGAGCAGTTCTTC. The chain recombines TRBV9 with TRBJ2-1; D might be TRBD1 (5 bases). Between the trimmed V and J ends, which lost 2 bases and 8 bases, there was a span of 11 bases. This CDR3 comprises 13 residues. Germline-derived CDR1 and CDR2 are SGDLS and YYNGEE.

The rearrangement joins TRBV5-4 to TRBJ2-6; no reliable D call. This CDR3 is 14 amino acids long. The germline V gene encodes CDR1 SGHNT and CDR2 YYREEE (reference sequence). V gave up 5 bases and J gave up 4 bases, with 10 bases separating them. Here the CDR3 DNA reads TGTGCCAGCAGTCTGAGTTGGGGGGCCAACGTCCTGACTTTC. Protein: CASSLSWGANVLTF.

The V call is TRBV6-6, the J call TRBJ1-4; no clear D gene. The CDR3 covers 15 residues. Deletions cut 1 base from V and 5 bases from J, with 11 bases between. CDR1 and CDR2 from the germline V gene are MNHNY and SVGAGI (reference sequence). The CDR3: CASSYLIPPNEKLFF. CDR3 sequence (DNA): TGTGCCAGCAGTTACTTGATCCCACCCAATGAAAAACTGTTTTTT.

This chain uses TRBV27 with TRBJ2-5; 10 positions agree with TRBD1. This CDR3 spans 16 amino acids. From germline, CDR1 is MNHEY and CDR2 SMNVEV (reference sequence). Losses at the gene ends were 6 bases for V and 1 base for J; bases not matched to a gene: 8. This chain's CDR3 is CASSGGQGMFQETQYF. CDR3 coding DNA: TGTGCCAGCAGCGGGGGACAGGGGATGTTCCAAGAGACCCAGTACTTC.